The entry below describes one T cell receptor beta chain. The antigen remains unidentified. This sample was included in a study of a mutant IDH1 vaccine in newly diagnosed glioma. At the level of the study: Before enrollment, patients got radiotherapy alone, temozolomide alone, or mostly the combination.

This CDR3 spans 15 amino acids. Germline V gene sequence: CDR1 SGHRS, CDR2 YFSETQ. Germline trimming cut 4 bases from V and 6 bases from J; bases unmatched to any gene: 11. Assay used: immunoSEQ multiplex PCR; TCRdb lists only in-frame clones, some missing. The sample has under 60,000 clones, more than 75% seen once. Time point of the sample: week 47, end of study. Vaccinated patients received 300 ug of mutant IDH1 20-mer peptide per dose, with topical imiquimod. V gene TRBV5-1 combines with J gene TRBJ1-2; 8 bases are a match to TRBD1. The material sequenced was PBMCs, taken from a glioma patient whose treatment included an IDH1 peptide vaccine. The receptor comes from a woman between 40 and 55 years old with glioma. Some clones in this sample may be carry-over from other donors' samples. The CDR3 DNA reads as TGCGCCAGCAGCGGACAGGGTATGGGGTCAGATGGCTACACCTTC. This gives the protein CASSGQGMGSDGYTF.